This is a list of T cell receptor beta chains from one sample in a study of T cells in localized non-small cell lung cancer. TCRdb's copy holds only in-frame clones and misses some; the assay was immunoSEQ multiplex PCR. The table lists 15,000 to 25,000 clones, 75% to 95% of them singletons. Sequenced material: peripheral blood, taken before any cancer treatment. The receptors shown here come from a male donor older than 55 with stage I squamous cell lung carcinoma. Each CDR3 is given with its conserved first and last residue. Fields, in order: J gene, clone size, D gene, V gene, CDR3 protein, CDR3 DNA. The D gene is left open where the match is weak. Clone sizes are given selectively: once, few, many, or a class where the clone is expanded.

TRBJ1-2 . . TRBV2 CASSLMGAYGYTF TGTGCCAGCAGCCTGATGGGTGCCTATGGCTACACCTTC
TRBJ2-5 once . TRBV7-2 CASRPVTKQETQYF TGTGCCAGCAGGCCCGTGACTAAACAAGAGACCCAGTACTTC
TRBJ2-7 . . TRBV21-1 CASSSTDRFYEQYF TGTGCCAGCAGCTCGACGGACAGGTTCTACGAGCAGTACTTC
TRBJ2-2 . TRBD2 TRBV12-5 CASGSSPRTSAGELFF TGTGCTAGTGGTTCGAGCCCAAGGACTAGCGCCGGGGAGCTGTTTTTT
TRBJ2-3 few TRBD1 TRBV11-2 CASSLFGTGGTDTQYF TGTGCCAGCAGCTTATTCGGGACAGGGGGCACAGATACGCAGTATTTT
TRBJ1-2 . TRBD1 TRBV30 CAWIGTGGGGYTF TGTGCCTGGATAGGGACAGGGGGTGGTGGCTACACCTTC
TRBJ2-1 . . TRBV7-2 CASSFQTIPYNEQFF TGTGCCAGCAGCTTTCAGACGATTCCCTACAATGAGCAGTTCTTC
TRBJ2-7 . . TRBV4-3 CASSQDLRARSYEQYF TGCGCCAGCAGCCAAGATTTGAGGGCTCGATCCTACGAGCAGTACTTC
TRBJ2-7 . . TRBV5-8 CASSLLGAQGNEQYF TGTGCCAGCAGCTTGTTGGGGGCTCAGGGGAACGAGCAGTACTTC
TRBJ1-2 . TRBD1 TRBV7-9 CASSQQGAVGYTF TGTGCCAGCAGCCAACAGGGGGCGGTCGGCTACACCTTC
TRBJ2-5 . . TRBV30 CAWSVLGLRSQETQYF TGTGCCTGGAGTGTATTAGGGCTCCGGTCCCAAGAGACCCAGTACTTC
TRBJ2-1 . . TRBV18 CASSPQGGGNNEQFF TGTGCCAGCTCACCACAGGGGGGGGGCAACAATGAGCAGTTCTTC
TRBJ1-3 few . TRBV28 CASSLYGAAGNTIYF TGTGCCAGCAGTTTATATGGGGCGGCAGGAAACACCATATATTTT
TRBJ1-2 . . TRBV19 CASSFRSDSAYGYTF TGTGCCAGTAGTTTCCGGTCGGACAGCGCCTATGGCTACACCTTC
TRBJ2-1 . TRBD1 TRBV7-9 CASSHSTGGVDNEQFF TGTGCCAGCAGCCATTCGACAGGGGGTGTCGACAATGAGCAGTTCTTC
TRBJ2-1 . . TRBV7-2 CASSLGGGSYNEQFF TGTGCCAGCAGCTTAGGTGGCGGCTCTTACAATGAGCAGTTCTTC
TRBJ1-1 . TRBD1 TRBV25-1 CASSATGGGNTEAFF TGTGCCAGCAGTGCCACAGGGGGCGGGAACACTGAAGCTTTCTTT
TRBJ1-2 . . TRBV5-6 CASHRELYGYTF TGTGCCTCGCACAGGGAACTCTATGGCTACACCTTC
TRBJ2-7 . TRBD1 TRBV15 CATSRAGQGFGYEQYF TGTGCCACCAGCAGAGCGGGACAGGGGTTCGGCTACGAGCAGTACTTC
TRBJ2-1 . . TRBV20-1 CSAKYNEQFF TGCAGTGCAAAGTACAATGAGCAGTTCTTC
TRBJ2-2 . . TRBV28 CASSLFRENGELFF TGTGCCAGCAGTTTGTTTCGGGAAAACGGGGAGCTGTTTTTT
TRBJ2-1 . . TRBV7-2 CASSLRGEQFF TGTGCCAGCAGCCTAAGAGGCGAGCAGTTCTTC
TRBJ2-3 few TRBD2 TRBV30 CAWSPGLAGPTDTQYF TGTGCCTGGAGTCCGGGACTAGCGGGACCCACAGATACGCAGTATTTT
TRBJ2-2 . TRBD2 TRBV19 CASSIALIAGDFYTGELFF TGTGCCAGTAGTATAGCCCTAATCGCGGGGGATTTTTACACCGGGGAGCTGTTTTTT
TRBJ2-4 few TRBD1 TRBV28 CASRGQGHGIQYF TGTGCCAGCAGGGGACAGGGACACGGCATTCAGTACTTC
TRBJ2-5 . TRBD2 TRBV5-1 CASSSPGLAQETQYF TGCGCCAGCAGCTCCCCCGGACTAGCACAAGAGACCCAGTACTTC
TRBJ1-2 . . TRBV5-5 CASSPQSGAQETYGYTF TGTGCCAGCAGCCCACAGTCCGGGGCGCAGGAGACTTATGGCTACACCTTC
TRBJ2-3 few TRBD2 TRBV30 CAWSPGLAGPTDTQYF TGTGCCTGGAGCCCCGGGCTAGCGGGGCCCACAGATACGCAGTATTTT
TRBJ2-2 . . TRBV30 CAWRDSYNTGELFF TGTGCCTGGAGGGACAGTTATAACACCGGGGAGCTGTTTTTT
TRBJ2-5 . . TRBV5-4 CASSLVDQETQYF TGTGCCAGCAGCTTGGTCGATCAAGAGACCCAGTACTTC
TRBJ1-1 . . TRBV19 CASSLSGLRDTEAFF TGTGCCAGTAGCCTTTCAGGGCTTAGAGACACTGAAGCTTTCTTT
TRBJ1-2 . TRBD1 TRBV29-1 CSVAEGAIGGYTF TGCAGCGTTGCGGAGGGGGCGATCGGTGGCTACACCTTC
TRBJ2-7 . . TRBV6-6 CASSRGSSYEQYF TGTGCCAGCAGTCGGGGCAGCTCCTACGAGCAGTACTTC
TRBJ2-7 . TRBD1 TRBV28 CASSLVPGGSYEQYF TGTGCCAGCAGTTTAGTTCCAGGGGGCAGCTACGAGCAGTACTTC
TRBJ1-1 . . TRBV7-9 CASSFVSDTEAFF TGTGCCAGCAGCTTTGTTTCCGACACTGAAGCTTTCTTT
TRBJ2-5 . . TRBV7-8 CASSLGGVGVGETQYF TGTGCCAGCAGCTTAGGAGGAGTGGGGGTCGGGGAGACCCAGTACTTC
TRBJ2-3 . . TRBV10-2 CASLGYVGDTQYF TGCGCCAGCTTAGGCTATGTAGGCGATACGCAGTATTTT
TRBJ2-4 . . TRBV10-2 CASSGLDIQYF TGCGCCAGCAGTGGCCTGGACATTCAGTACTTC
TRBJ2-5 . . TRBV7-3 CASSLKTLETQYF TGTGCCAGCAGCTTAAAGACCCTGGAGACCCAGTACTTC
TRBJ2-7 . . TRBV7-9 CASIEGYEQYF TGTGCCAGCATCGAGGGCTACGAGCAGTACTTC